One and the same sample provided the 28 T cell receptor beta chains below, sequenced in a study of T cell responses to AZD1222 COVID-19 vaccine. Produced via immunoSEQ multiplex PCR; TCRdb's table is partial and in-frame only. This sample has 95,000 to 150,000 clones, with roughly 91% found just once. The sequencing here drew on peripheral blood, taken on day 0 of AZD1222 vaccination. Source of these receptors: an adult in good health.

The chain couples TRBV6-1 to TRBJ2-4; 8 bases are a match to TRBD1. The CDR3 spans 15 residues. Germline CDR1 MNHNS, CDR2 SASEGT. Trimming removed 2 bases from V and 6 bases from J; junction bases left unmatched: 6. Written as DNA, the CDR3 is TGTGCCAGCAGTGAAAGACAGGGGAGTGGAAACATTCAGTACTTC. Amino acids: CASSERQGSGNIQYF.

The chain uses TRBV5-8 and TRBJ1-5; D is undetermined. V was cut by 3 bases and J by 0 bases, with 13 bases left in between. The CDR3 is made up of 16 amino acids. The V gene's germline CDR1 is SGHTS and CDR2 YDEGEE. Here the CDR3 reads CASSSEAILSNQPQHF. The DNA of the CDR3 is TGTGCCAGCAGCTCTGAGGCTATCCTTAGCAATCAGCCCCAGCATTTT.

The sample holds one count of this clone. J is TRBJ1-5 and V is TRBV19; no clear D gene. CDR1 is LNHDA, CDR2 SQIVND, per germline (reference sequence). There are 15 residues in the CDR3. Trimming took 1 base from V and 1 from J, leaving 8 bases between them. CDR3 DNA: TGTGCCAGTAGTATAGCTACGGCCAGCAATCAGCCCCAGCATTTT. It codes for CASSIATASNQPQHF.

The rearrangement links TRBV11-2 to TRBJ2-5; 8 nucleotides agree with TRBD2. Per the germline V gene, CDR1 is SGHAT and CDR2 is FQNNGV. This CDR3 is built from 16 residues. V shed 1 base, J shed 4 bases, and the junction held 8 bases outside the gene matches. CDR3 sequence (DNA): TGTGCCAGCAGCTTAGGTACCTACGGGAGGGTAGAGACCCAGTACTTC. Protein: CASSLGTYGRVETQYF.

V and J are TRBV5-1 and TRBJ2-1; 8 positions match TRBD2. CDR3 size: 16 residues. In germline, CDR1 is SGHRS, CDR2 YFSETQ. V shed 4 bases, J shed 2 bases, and the junction held 8 bases outside the gene matches. CDR3 sequence: CASSAGSGTTYNEQFF. DNA of the CDR3: TGCGCCAGCAGCGCAGGTAGCGGGACTACCTACAATGAGCAGTTCTTC. Full variable domain (outside the CDR3, taken from reference TRBV5-1 and TRBJ2-1): KAGVTQTPRYLIKTRGQQVTLSCSPISGHRSVSWYQQTPGQGLQFLFEYFSETQRNKGNFPGRFSGRQFSNSRSEMNVSTLELGDSALYLCASSAGSGTTYNEQFFGPGTRLTVL.

The genes are TRBV11-2 and TRBJ1-2; no definite D call. The CDR3 has 13 amino acids. Germline V gene lookup returns CDR1 SGHAT and CDR2 FQNNGV. Trimming removed 2 bases at V and 13 bases at J, with 17 bases between. CDR3: CASSLTGLQDCTF. The DNA of the CDR3 is TGTGCCAGCAGCTTAACTGGGCTCCAGGACTGCACCTTC.

The rearrangement uses TRBV19 and TRBJ1-1; D unclear. This CDR3 spans 16 amino acids. Germline CDR1 LNHDA, CDR2 SQIVND (reference sequence). V shed 7 bases and J shed 0 bases, with 18 bases lying between them. This chain's CDR3 is CASTRRADSLNTEAFF. CDR3 nucleotides: TGTGCCAGTACCCGGCGGGCGGATTCTTTGAACACTGAAGCTTTCTTT.

The chain has TRBV7-2 and TRBJ1-1; D possibly corresponds to TRBD1 (5 bases). Trimming cost V 2 bases and J 2 bases, with 12 bases left between them. Germline CDR1 and CDR2: SGHTA and FQGNSA. The CDR3 consists of 15 residues. Here the CDR3 DNA reads TGTGCCAGCAGCTTAACACGAGACAGCAACACTGAAGCTTTCTTT. It is translated as CASSLTRDSNTEAFF.

A word on this clone: At one boundary the junction diverges from the germline segment, which might be a read error. The chain carries TRBV5-5 and TRBJ1-5; the D gene is possibly TRBD1 (5 bases). Germline-derived CDR1 and CDR2 are SGHKS and YYEKEE (reference sequence). The CDR3 loop spans 14 amino acids. CDR3 nucleotides: TGTGCCAGCAGTTTGGACATTAGCAATCAGCCCCAGCATTTT. Its translation: CASSLDISNQPQHF.

The chain uses TRBV5-1 and TRBJ2-7, with D perhaps TRBD1 or TRBD2 (5 bases each). The CDR3 is 15 residues long. Per germline, CDR1 SGHRS and CDR2 YFSETQ. Trimming cost V 0 bases and J 6 bases, with 16 bases left between them. This CDR3 is CASSLGDLPATEQYF. The CDR3 DNA reads TGCGCCAGCAGCTTGGGGGACCTGCCCGCCACCGAGCAGTACTTC.

The chain joins TRBV7-2 to TRBJ2-1; D perhaps matches TRBD2 (6 bases). The V gene's germline CDR1 is SGHTA and CDR2 FQGNSA. The CDR3 runs 15 residues. The V end was cut by 0 bases, the J end by 6 bases, with 12 bases between. CDR3 loop: CASSLAGGTRNEQFF. The CDR3 nucleotides read TGTGCCAGCAGCTTAGCGGGCGGGACCCGCAATGAGCAGTTCTTC.

The chain joins TRBV21-1 to TRBJ2-7; the DNA was not compared with TRBD2, the D call given in the table. TRBV21-1 is a pseudogene segment. CDR3 length equals 19 residues. The CDR3, as DNA: TGTGCCAGCAGCAAAGGTAATGGGACTAGCGGGGCTGCCCCCCTCGAGCAGTACTTC. Its protein is CASSKGNGTSGAAPLEQYF.

The chain recombines TRBV7-8 with TRBJ1-5; 9 nucleotides match TRBD1. Germline-derived CDR1 and CDR2 are SGHVS and FQNEAQ. The CDR3 extends over 18 amino acids. The V gene end was trimmed by 1 base and the J gene end by 6 bases; junction bases not matched to a gene: 13. As DNA, the CDR3 is TGTGCCAGCAGCTTAGGGCCCCGCCGGGACAGGGATAGTCAGCCCCAGCATTTT. Its translation is CASSLGPRRDRDSQPQHF. The entire variable domain, with the rest obtained from reference TRBV7-8 and TRBJ1-5, is as follows: GAGVSQSPRYKVAKRGQDVALRCDPISGHVSLFWYQQALGQGPEFLTYFQNEAQLDKSGLPSDRFFAERPEGSVSTLKIQRTQQEDSAVYLCASSLGPRRDRDSQPQHFGDGTRLSIL.

The chain links TRBV2 to TRBJ1-5; 8 bases line up with TRBD1. The CDR3 is 15 amino acids. The germline CDR1 and CDR2 sequences are SNHLY and FYNNEI. V lost 10 bases to trimming and J lost 5 bases; unmatched junction nucleotides: 13. The CDR3 loop is CATRTRAGGDQPQHF. CDR3 DNA: TGTGCCACCCGAACTCGGGCAGGGGGCGATCAGCCCCAGCATTTT.

The chain has TRBV6-1 and TRBJ1-6; TRBD1 matches at 7 bases. Per the germline V gene, CDR1 is MNHNS and CDR2 is SASEGT. The V gene end was trimmed by 2 bases and the J gene end by 7 bases; junction bases not matched to a gene: 5. This CDR3 has 15 amino acids. The DNA for the CDR3 is TGTGCCAGCAGTGAAAGACAGGGCCAGAATTCACCCCTCCACTTT. Protein: CASSERQGQNSPLHF.

The chain couples TRBV5-4 to TRBJ1-6, with 8 bases fitting TRBD1. J gave up 4 bases and V 1 base, and 7 bases lay outside the gene matches. The CDR3 loop spans 17 amino acids. Germline V lookup: CDR1 SGHNT, CDR2 YYREEE (reference sequence). The DNA for the CDR3 is TGTGCCAGCAGCTTGATCCCGAGACAGGGGTATAATTCACCCCTCCACTTT. Its translation: CASSLIPRQGYNSPLHF.

The chain uses TRBV15 and TRBJ2-1, with TRBD2 matching 10 bases. Germline-derived CDR1 and CDR2 are LNHNV and YYDKDF (reference sequence). Trimming took 7 bases from V and 7 from J; bases not matched to a gene: 13. The CDR3 length is 16 residues. The chain's CDR3 is CATTASGRSLRNEQFF. CDR3 sequence (DNA): TGTGCCACCACTGCTAGCGGGAGATCGCTCAGAAATGAGCAGTTCTTC.

There are a few counts of this clone. This sequence joins TRBV6-1 and TRBJ2-7, with D possibly TRBD2 on 6 matching bases. The V end lost 2 bases, the J end lost 2 bases, and 10 bases lay between the germline ends. Germline V gene data show CDR1 as MNHNS and CDR2 as SASEGT. This CDR3 has 14 residues. The CDR3 nucleotides read TGTGCCAGCAGTGAATGGGCGGGGCCCTACGAGCAGTACTTC. Encoded protein: CASSEWAGPYEQYF.

The V and J genes are TRBV18 and TRBJ2-3, with 10 bases that match TRBD1. Germline V gene data show CDR1 as KGHSH and CDR2 as LQKENI. V dropped 3 bases and J dropped 3; count of bases not matched to a gene: 6. The CDR3 runs 16 residues. The CDR3 is CASSPRGDRGTDTQYF. CDR3 DNA: TGTGCCAGCTCACCCCGGGGGGACAGGGGAACAGATACGCAGTATTTT. Together with reference TRBV18 and TRBJ2-3, the CDR3 gives the full variable domain: NAGVMQNPRHLVRRRGQEARLRCSPMKGHSHVYWYRQLPEEGLKFMVYLQKENIIDESGMPKERFSAEFPKEGPSILRIQQVVRGDSAAYFCASSPRGDRGTDTQYFGPGTRLTVL.

The V call is TRBV11-2, the J call TRBJ1-6; 7 positions match TRBD1. The CDR3 spans 14 residues. The junction had 12 bases not matched to a gene; V was cut back by 9 bases and J by 10 bases. Germline V CDR1 and CDR2: SGHAT, FQNNGV. The CDR3 DNA sequence: TGTGCCAGGACCAGACAGGGAAGGGGATCACCCCTCCACTTT. Protein product: CARTRQGRGSPLHF.

The chain uses TRBV30 and TRBJ2-3; either TRBD1 or TRBD2 may fit D (7 bases each). The CDR3 is 12 residues long. The germline V and J ends were trimmed by 3 bases and 5 bases, with 9 bases remaining between them. From germline, CDR1 is GTSNPN and CDR2 SVGIG (reference sequence). The CDR3 region is CAWSRGGDTQYF. CDR3 coding DNA: TGTGCCTGGAGCAGGGGGGGAGATACGCAGTATTTT.

The CDR3 loop reads CASSTTGTGNTIYF. The CDR3 bases are TGTGCCAGTAGTACCACAGGGACTGGAAACACCATATATTTT. This chain connects TRBV19 to TRBJ1-3, with D perhaps TRBD1 (6 bases). CDR1 LNHDA and CDR2 SQIVND come from the germline V gene (reference sequence). The CDR3 totals 14 residues. V was cut by 4 bases and J by 2 bases, with 9 bases left in between.

The genes are TRBV11-2 and TRBJ1-2; 9 bases line up with TRBD1. Unmatched junction bases numbered 5, after V lost 5 bases and J lost 4 bases. The CDR3 is 14 residues long. The germline CDR1 and CDR2 sequences are SGHAT and FQNNGV. The CDR3 coding sequence is TGTGCCAGCAGCGATACACAGGGGGCCTATGGCTACACCTTC. Translation gives CASSDTQGAYGYTF. The full variable domain, completed using reference TRBV11-2 and TRBJ1-2, is EAGVAQSPRYKIIEKRQSVAFWCNPISGHATLYWYQQILGQGPKLLIQFQNNGVVDDSQLPKDRFSAERLKGVDSTLKIQPAKLEDSAVYLCASSDTQGAYGYTFGSGTRLTVV.

The genes are TRBV6-5 and TRBJ1-4; no clear D. This CDR3 has 14 amino acids. V was cut by 2 bases and J by 7 bases, with 11 bases left in between. Germline CDR1 reads MNHEY; CDR2 reads SVGAGI. This chain's CDR3 is CASSYGVVGEKLFF. In DNA, the CDR3 is TGTGCCAGCAGTTACGGGGTGGTTGGTGAAAAACTGTTTTTT.

The chain recombines TRBV24-1 with TRBJ2-3; 10 bases align to TRBD2. The CDR3 extends over 15 amino acids. The junction had 4 bases not matched to a gene; V was cut back by 4 bases and J by 4 bases. Germline CDR1 and CDR2: KGHDR and SFDVKD. In DNA, the CDR3 is TGTGCCACCAGTGAGGAAGGGACTAGCGCAGATACGCAGTATTTT. It specifies CATSEEGTSADTQYF.

The J gene is TRBJ1-4, the V gene TRBV5-1; D might be TRBD1 (6 bases). V gave up 0 bases and J gave up 8 bases, with 14 bases separating them. There are 15 residues in the CDR3. Germline CDR1 reads SGHRS; CDR2 reads YFSETQ. In DNA form, the CDR3 reads TGCGCCAGCAGCTTGGCCCCGGGGGCTGACGAAAAACTGTTTTTT. Translating gives CASSLAPGADEKLFF.

This chain links TRBV28 with TRBJ2-7, with D perhaps matching TRBD1 (6 bases). The germline gives CDR1 MDHEN, CDR2 SYDVKM. V was shortened by 4 bases and J by 6 bases, with 25 bases between the two germline ends. The CDR3 sequence is 17 residues long. The CDR3 sequence is CASSSRRDTLSRVEQYF. For the CDR3, the DNA is TGTGCCAGCAGTTCACGACGGGACACCCTGAGCAGGGTCGAGCAGTACTTC.

The genes are TRBV30 and TRBJ1-3; D not resolved. The CDR3 runs to 14 residues. Trimming cost V 1 base and J 0 bases, with 7 bases left between them. Germline V gives CDR1 GTSNPN, CDR2 SVGIG (reference sequence). The CDR3 DNA is TGTGCCTGGAGTGCAACCAGCTCTGGAAACACCATATATTTT. Translation gives CAWSATSSGNTIYF.